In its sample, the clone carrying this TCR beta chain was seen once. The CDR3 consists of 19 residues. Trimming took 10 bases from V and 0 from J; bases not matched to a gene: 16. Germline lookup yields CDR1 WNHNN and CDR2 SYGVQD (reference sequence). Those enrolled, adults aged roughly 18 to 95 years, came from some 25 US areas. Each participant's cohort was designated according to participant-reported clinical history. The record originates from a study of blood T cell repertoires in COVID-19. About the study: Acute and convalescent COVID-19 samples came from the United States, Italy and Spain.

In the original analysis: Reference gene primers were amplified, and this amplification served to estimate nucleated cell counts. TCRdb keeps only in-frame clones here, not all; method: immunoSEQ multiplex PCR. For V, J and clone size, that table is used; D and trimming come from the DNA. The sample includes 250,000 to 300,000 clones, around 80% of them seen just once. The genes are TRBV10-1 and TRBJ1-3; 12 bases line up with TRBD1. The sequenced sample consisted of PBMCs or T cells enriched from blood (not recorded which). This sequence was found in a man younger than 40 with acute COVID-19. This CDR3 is CAIPPGTGGQTRSGNTIYF. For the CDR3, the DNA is TGCGCCATCCCCCCAGGGACAGGGGGCCAAACCCGCTCTGGAAACACCATATATTTT.